The clone carrying this T cell receptor beta chain turned up a few times. The sample belongs to a study of identical twins. One entry per CDR3 protein, called by TCRdb with MiXCR from the 5' RACE reads. The sample contains roughly 1,500,000 distinct CDR3 sequences, about 31% of which appear only once. Germline V gene sequence: CDR1 KGHDR, CDR2 SFDVKD. V lost 5 bases to trimming and J lost 0 bases, with 13 bases between them. The CDR3 is 16 residues long. The chain employs TRBV24-1 and TRBJ2-1; D gene uncertain. This sequence originates from a newborn girl in good health. Sequencing used cord blood. The CDR3 protein is CATSAHGRRSYNEQFF. Here the CDR3 DNA reads TGTGCCACCAGTGCCCACGGGCGGCGCTCCTACAATGAGCAGTTCTTC.